This T cell receptor beta chain stems from a study of control samples from healthy donors and cancer patients. Here immunoSEQ multiplex PCR was the method, and the copy in TCRdb shows in-frame clones only, minus some. In the table there are 150,000 to 200,000 clones, around 95% of which are singletons. CDR3 length: 15 residues. V shed 4 bases, J shed 8 bases, and the junction held 9 bases outside the gene matches. Germline V gene data show CDR1 as ENHRY and CDR2 as SYGVKD. The sample consisted of blood. The receptor was derived from a woman aged 40 to 55 in good health. J is TRBJ2-1 and V is TRBV10-3; 9 bases line up with TRBD1. The CDR3 protein is CAISVADRGSHEQFF. CDR3 in DNA: TGTGCCATCAGTGTAGCGGACAGGGGATCCCATGAGCAGTTCTTC.